This is a list of T cell receptor beta chains from one sample in a study of blood T cell repertoires in COVID-19. The repertoire was sequenced with immunoSEQ multiplex PCR; TCRdb's copy has only in-frame clones and lacks some. The profile shows approximately 100,000 clones, around 83% of them singletons. Sequenced input: peripheral blood. These receptors came from a human donor in a cohort sampled during active COVID-19. Both conserved end residues are part of each CDR3. The D gene is left open where the match is weak. Rows may omit the clone size; those that give it use once, few, many or a size class.

TRBJ2-7,TRBV2,14,TRBD1,.,CASSAWDRSYEQYF,TGTGCCAGCAGTGCCTGGGACAGATCCTACGAGCAGTACTTC
TRBJ2-7,TRBV6-5,15,TRBD2,.,CASSRGLAFSYEQYF,TGTGCCAGCAGTCGAGGACTAGCGTTCTCCTACGAGCAGTACTTC
TRBJ2-2,TRBV7-3,16,TRBD2,once,CASSFVSRGETGELFF,TGTGCCAGCAGCTTCGTCTCGCGGGGGGAGACCGGGGAGCTGTTTTTT
TRBJ1-1,TRBV10-3,15,TRBD1,.,CAISDIGTENTEAFF,TGTGCCATCAGTGACATCGGGACAGAGAACACTGAAGCTTTCTTT
TRBJ2-2,TRBV20-1,18,TRBD2,.,CSASRLAGGQRDTGELFF,TGCAGTGCTAGTCGACTAGCGGGGGGGCAGAGGGACACCGGGGAGCTGTTTTTT
TRBJ2-1,TRBV9,14,TRBD1,.,CASSGGTAPYEQFF,TGTGCCAGCAGCGGAGGGACAGCCCCCTATGAGCAGTTCTTC
TRBJ2-3,TRBV30,15,TRBD2,.,CAWTISGGLSDTQYF,TGTGCCTGGACGATCTCGGGAGGGCTCTCAGATACGCAGTATTTT
TRBJ2-1,TRBV28,17,TRBD1,.,CASSPNQGGAFYNEQFF,TGTGCCAGCAGTCCAAACCAAGGGGGCGCGTTTTACAATGAGCAGTTCTTC
TRBJ1-1,TRBV28,18,TRBD1,.,CASSLWWTGGLEDTEAFF,TGTGCCAGCAGTTTATGGTGGACAGGGGGCTTGGAGGACACTGAAGCTTTCTTT
TRBJ2-7,TRBV5-1,17,TRBD2,.,CASSLGPSGRDGNEQYF,TGCGCCAGCAGCTTGGGGCCTAGCGGGAGGGACGGGAACGAGCAGTACTTC
TRBJ2-3,TRBV7-6,17,.,once,CASSPPGGGAIADTQYF,TGTGCCAGCAGCCCACCGGGAGGGGGCGCGATTGCAGATACGCAGTATTTT
TRBJ2-5,TRBV4-1,16,TRBD2,.,CASSQDLARLAETQYF,TGCGCCAGCAGCCAAGACTTGGCCCGACTAGCAGAGACCCAGTACTTC
TRBJ2-1,TRBV10-1,14,TRBD2,.,CASSEGGRDNEQFF,TGCGCCAGCAGTGAGGGGGGGAGGGACAATGAGCAGTTCTTC
TRBJ1-3,TRBV12-3/TRBV12-4,13,.,few,CASSFLSGNTIYF,TGTGCCAGCAGTTTCCTCTCTGGAAACACCATATATTTT
TRBJ2-2,TRBV6-6,16,.,.,CASSYSTDLNTGELFF,TGTGCCAGCAGTTATTCGACAGACTTGAACACCGGGGAGCTGTTTTTT
TRBJ1-2,TRBV28,12,.,.,CASSFVGSGYTF,TGTGCCAGCAGTTTCGTTGGGAGTGGCTACACCTTC
TRBJ2-1,TRBV28,14,TRBD2,.,CASSLLAGSDEQFF,TGTGCCAGCAGTTTGCTAGCGGGATCGGATGAGCAGTTCTTC
TRBJ1-5,TRBV20-1,15,.,once,CSASSPGISNQPQHF,TGCAGTGCTAGTTCCCCGGGGATTAGCAATCAGCCCCAGCATTTT